The TCR beta chain described here comes from a study of blood T cells in healthy people across ages. Whole-study results and caveats: Among T cells, TCR beta diversity per million cells dropped roughly linearly as age rose.

Those donating, healthy Caucasian individuals from Russia, were aged about 6 to 100. Through a sample-barcoded 5' primer and a J-beta primer mix, a second PCR was run for about 6 to 11 cycles. From each sample, at least 2.5 million paired-end reads containing CDR3 were obtained. TCRdb called the 5' RACE reads again in MiXCR, with one record for every CDR3 protein. The table lists more than 1 million distinct CDR3 sequences, under 55% of them singletons. This clonotype was detected a few times. The antigen remains undetermined. V lost 5 bases, J lost 1 base, and 13 bases lay in between. This CDR3 has 15 residues. CDR1 SGHVS and CDR2 FNYEAQ come from the germline V gene.

This receptor was taken from a woman between 55 and 75 years old in good health. The chain recombines TRBV7-6 with TRBJ2-3, with D unclear. Sequenced material: blood. The CDR3, as DNA: TGTGCCAGCAGCCCGGCCGGGTACGGCACAGATACGCAGTATTTT. Its translation: CASSPAGYGTDTQYF.